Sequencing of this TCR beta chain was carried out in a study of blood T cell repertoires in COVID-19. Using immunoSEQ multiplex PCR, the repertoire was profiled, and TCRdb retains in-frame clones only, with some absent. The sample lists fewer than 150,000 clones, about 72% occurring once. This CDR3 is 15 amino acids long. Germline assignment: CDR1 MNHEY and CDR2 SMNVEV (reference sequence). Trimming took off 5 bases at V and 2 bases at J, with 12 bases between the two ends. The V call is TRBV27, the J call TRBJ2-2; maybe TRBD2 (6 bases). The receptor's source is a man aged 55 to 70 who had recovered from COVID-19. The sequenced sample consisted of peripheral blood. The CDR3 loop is CASSPWGENTGELFF. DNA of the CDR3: TGTGCCAGCAGTCCATGGGGGGAAAACACCGGGGAGCTGTTTTTT.